The 20 T cell receptor beta chains listed next were all sequenced from one sample in a study of long-term antiretroviral therapy in people with HIV. Running of the v3.0 immunoSEQ assay took place at survey level. Sequencing was performed with immunoSEQ multiplex PCR; in TCRdb, only in-frame clones are kept and a portion is missing. Of around 28,000 clones listed, approximately 89% were seen once; the top ten hold 4.2%. Sequenced here: unsorted PBMCs, sampled 3.1 years after starting antiretroviral therapy. The source of these receptors is a man aged 18 to 29 with HIV.

The chain couples TRBV30 to TRBJ1-1; no reliable D call. Trimming left V 0 bases short and J 5 bases short, with 13 bases between. CDR1 and CDR2 from the germline V gene are GTSNPN and SVGIG (reference sequence). This CDR3 spans 14 amino acids. CDR3 in DNA: TGTGCCTGGAGTGTAATAGGCGGGATGACTGAAGCTTTCTTT. Translating gives CAWSVIGGMTEAFF. Full variable domain (missing parts from reference TRBV30 and TRBJ1-1): SQTIHQWPATLVQPVGSPLSLECTVEGTSNPNLYWYRQAAGRGLQLLFYSVGIGQISSEVPQNLSASRPQDRQFILSSKKLLLSDSGFYLCAWSVIGGMTEAFFGQGTRLTVV.

This chain links TRBV7-6 with TRBJ2-7; no firm D call. V was clipped by 5 bases and J by 7 bases, with 15 bases between them. Germline CDR1 is SGHVS and CDR2 is FNYEAQ. The CDR3 runs to 13 residues. DNA for the CDR3: TGTGCCAGCAGCCCCCGGGCGTTCGGGGAGCAGTACTTC. Amino acid sequence: CASSPRAFGEQYF. The variable domain in full, with the rest retrieved from reference TRBV7-6 and TRBJ2-7, is GAGVSQSPRYKVTKRGQDVALRCDPISGHVSLYWYRQALGQGPEFLTYFNYEAQQDKSGLPNDRFSAERPEGSISTLTIQRTEQRDSAMYRCASSPRAFGEQYFGPGTRLTVT.

A few counts support this clone. The V call is TRBV15, the J call TRBJ1-4; TRBD1 matches 7 bases. V gave up 3 bases and J gave up 8 bases; unmatched junction bases: 9. CDR3 length: 15 residues. Per the germline V gene, CDR1 is LNHNV and CDR2 is YYDKDF (reference sequence). CDR3 coding DNA: TGTGCCACCAGCAGCCCCAGGGACAGCCACGAAAAACTGTTTTTT. Encoded protein: CATSSPRDSHEKLFF.

This clone was seen only a few times. V is TRBV9 and J is TRBJ1-2; D possibly corresponds to TRBD1 (5 bases). The CDR3 is made up of 14 amino acids. Germline V lookup: CDR1 SGDLS, CDR2 YYNGEE. Trimming left V 4 bases short and J 8 bases short, with 18 bases between. The CDR3 nucleotides are TGTGCCAGCAGCCCGAGGGTGGGGGGATCAGGCTACACCTTC. Protein sequence: CASSPRVGGSGYTF.

This clone was recorded once. V usage is TRBV7-9 and J usage is TRBJ1-5; D may be TRBD1 (5 bases). Trimming took 0 bases from V and 0 from J, leaving 15 bases between them. The CDR3 consists of 18 residues. CDR1 and CDR2 from the germline V gene are SEHNR and FQNEAQ (reference sequence). The chain's CDR3 is CASSLAGNMGPSNQPQHF. For the CDR3, the DNA is TGTGCCAGCAGCTTAGCCGGGAACATGGGACCTAGCAATCAGCCCCAGCATTTT.

The genes are TRBV5-4 and TRBJ2-1; 8 nucleotides line up with TRBD2. Germline CDR1 is SGHNT and CDR2 is YYREEE (reference sequence). V shed 2 bases and J 4 bases; nucleotides not matched to a gene: 5. This CDR3 has 15 amino acids. CDR3 nucleotide sequence: TGTGCCAGCAGCTTCATGAAGCGGGGGTACAATGAGCAGTTCTTC. Its protein product is CASSFMKRGYNEQFF.

Here the CDR3 DNA reads TGTGCCAGCAGCTTGTTAATAGGGGGCAACACCGGGGAGCTGTTTTTT. Its protein is CASSLLIGGNTGELFF. The rearrangement joins TRBV5-6 to TRBJ2-2, with 7 bases matching TRBD1. J was trimmed by 2 bases and V by 1 base; bases with no gene match: 5. Germline V gene sequence: CDR1 SGHDT, CDR2 YYEEEE. CDR3 length: 16 amino acids.

The genes are TRBV20-1 and TRBJ2-7; D remains unclear. Trimming removed 3 bases from V and 2 bases from J, with 5 bases in between. Germline CDR1 DFQATT, CDR2 SNEGSKA (reference sequence). The CDR3 loop spans 11 amino acids. The chain's CDR3 is CSASPAYEQYF. The CDR3 DNA sequence: TGCAGTGCTAGCCCAGCCTACGAGCAGTACTTC.

J is TRBJ2-1 and V is TRBV9, with D unclear. The CDR3 is made up of 16 amino acids. V was trimmed by 3 bases and J by 0 bases, leaving 13 bases between them. The germline V gene has CDR1 SGDLS and CDR2 YYNGEE. The CDR3: CASSGLGSVSYNEQFF. The CDR3 bases are TGTGCCAGCAGCGGCCTGGGGTCAGTCTCCTACAATGAGCAGTTCTTC.

The chain is built from TRBV7-2 and TRBJ1-6; no reliable D call. This CDR3 has 14 residues. CDR1 and CDR2 (germline): SGHTA, FQGNSA. V was trimmed by 5 bases and J by 6 bases, leaving 11 bases between them. The CDR3 reads CASSPLTPNSPLHF. The CDR3 region has the DNA TGTGCCAGCAGCCCTTTAACACCTAATTCACCCCTCCACTTT.

The chain links TRBV4-3 to TRBJ1-5; TRBD1 matches at 7 bases. CDR3 length: 15 residues. V lost 5 bases, J lost 8 bases, and 12 bases stayed unmatched. Germline loops: CDR1 LGHNA, CDR2 YSLEER. CDR3 DNA sequence: TGCGCCAGCAGCGAGGGGGCGAATTCTGTAGAGCCCCAGCATTTT. It specifies CASSEGANSVEPQHF.

The V gene is TRBV30, the J gene TRBJ1-5; 9 bases agree with TRBD1. This CDR3 region has 12 residues. The J segment lost 6 bases and the V segment lost 4 bases, leaving 1 base of the junction unmatched. CDR1 GTSNPN and CDR2 SVGIG come from the germline V gene (reference sequence). Here the CDR3 reads CAWKTGGQPQHF. The CDR3 DNA is TGTGCCTGGAAGACAGGGGGTCAGCCCCAGCATTTT.

V and J are TRBV29-1 and TRBJ2-2; 7 bases align to TRBD2. From germline, CDR1 is SQVTM and CDR2 ANQGSEA. J lost 4 bases, V lost 5 bases, and 7 bases had no gene match. The CDR3 is 14 amino acids. The CDR3 DNA follows: TGCAGCGTTAGGTTCGGGAGGAGCACCGGGGAGCTGTTTTTT. It codes for CSVRFGRSTGELFF.

The chain combines TRBV6-5 with TRBJ2-2; TRBD2 might be the D (7 bases). V shed 7 bases and J shed 6 bases, with 12 bases lying between them. Germline CDR1 and CDR2: MNHEY and SVGAGI. The CDR3 consists of 13 residues. Here the CDR3 reads CASKFGGPGELFF. CDR3 in DNA: TGTGCCAGCAAGTTCGGGGGGCCCGGGGAGCTGTTTTTT.

The gene calls are TRBV29-1 and TRBJ2-1, with 8 bases matching TRBD2. V shed 4 bases, J shed 3 bases, and the junction held 5 bases outside the gene matches. CDR1 and CDR2 from the germline V gene are SQVTM and ANQGSEA. The CDR3 has 14 amino acids. CDR3 nucleotide sequence: TGCAGCGTTGTGCGGGAGGACCGCTACAATGAGCAGTTCTTC. As protein: CSVVREDRYNEQFF.

The J gene is TRBJ2-7, the V gene TRBV9; the match to TRBD1 covers 7 bases. This CDR3 comprises 12 residues. Trimming cost V 4 bases and J 3 bases; bases outside gene matches: 1. Germline loops: CDR1 SGDLS, CDR2 YYNGEE. CDR3 coding DNA: TGTGCCAGCAGCAGGGACAGCTACGAGCAGTACTTC. Its protein product is CASSRDSYEQYF.

The chain has TRBV14 and TRBJ1-2, with D maybe TRBD1 (5 bases). Germline assignment: CDR1 SGHDN and CDR2 FVKESK. The ends were cut back, 1 base at V and 4 bases at J, with 19 bases in the middle. This CDR3 contains 17 residues. The CDR3 spells CASSQASPRGTFYGYTF. In nucleotides, the CDR3 is TGTGCCAGCAGCCAAGCGAGCCCCCGGGGGACCTTCTATGGCTACACCTTC.

The chain recombines TRBV5-6 with TRBJ2-1, with TRBD1 as a possible D gene (5 bases). The V end lost 1 base, the J end lost 6 bases, and 11 bases lay between the germline ends. The CDR3 contains 14 residues. Germline CDR1 is SGHDT and CDR2 is YYEEEE. This CDR3 is CASSLRDSFNEQFF. CDR3 bases: TGTGCCAGCAGCTTGCGAGACAGCTTCAATGAGCAGTTCTTC. Complete variable domain (other parts from reference TRBV5-6 and TRBJ2-1): DAGVTQSPTHLIKTRGQQVTLRCSPKSGHDTVSWYQQALGQGPQFIFQYYEEEERQRGNFPDRFSGHQFPNYSSELNVNALLLGDSALYLCASSLRDSFNEQFFGPGTRLTVL.

Details on this clone: Other DNA sequences from this sample encode an identical CDR3 as well. This sequence joins TRBV5-4 and TRBJ2-2, with 9 bases fitting TRBD2. V was pared by 9 bases and J by 5 bases, with 11 bases of the junction left unmatched. Germline V gives CDR1 SGHNT, CDR2 YYREEE (reference sequence). There are 15 residues in the CDR3. CDR3 loop: CATLAGGQGTGELFF. Written as DNA, the CDR3 is TGTGCCACCTTGGCGGGGGGGCAGGGAACCGGGGAGCTGTTTTTT.

The chain uses TRBV5-1 and TRBJ1-1; TRBD1 matches at 7 bases. There are 14 residues in the CDR3. Germline V CDR1 and CDR2: SGHRS, YFSETQ. Unmatched junction bases numbered 7, after V lost 3 bases and J lost 5 bases. CDR3 sequence (DNA): TGCGCCAGCAGCTCGGGACAGCCCCTTACTGAAGCTTTCTTT. This codes for CASSSGQPLTEAFF.